The 24 T cell receptor beta chains listed next were all sequenced from one sample in a study of T cell repertoires in cytomegalovirus infection. One entry per CDR3 protein results from TCRdb running MiXCR on the reads. The sample includes around 440,000 distinct CDR3 sequences, approximately 10% seen only once; the top ten take 10% to 13%. The specimen was PBMCs. These receptor sequences come from a human donor in good health (CMV status not recorded). Some clones in this sample may be carry-over from other donors' samples.

This clonotype was picked up many times. This chain connects TRBV6-6 to TRBJ2-1; TRBD2 matches at 10 bases. V was pared by 2 bases and J by 5 bases, with 6 bases of the junction left unmatched. This CDR3 contains 16 residues. Germline V gene sequence: CDR1 MNHNY, CDR2 SVGAGI (reference sequence). CDR3 region: CASSYRLAGAHNEQFF. The CDR3 region has the DNA TGTGCCAGCAGTTACCGCCTAGCGGGAGCTCACAATGAGCAGTTCTTC.

This clonotype has just one count. The chain has TRBV12-3 or TRBV12-4 and TRBJ2-1; D is possibly TRBD2 (5 bases). The V end lost 5 bases, the J end lost 8 bases, and 16 bases lay between the germline ends. The CDR3 is 14 amino acids. The CDR3 bases are TGTGCCAGCAGTCCCCAACTAGTGATCTATGAGCAGTTCTTC. This translates into CASSPQLVIYEQFF.

In this sample, this clonotype turned up many times. The chain joins TRBV7-2 to TRBJ2-7, with D perhaps TRBD1 (6 bases). This CDR3 comprises 14 residues. CDR1 is SGHTA, CDR2 FQGNSA, per germline. Between the trimmed V and J ends, which lost 5 bases and 2 bases, there was a span of 13 bases. CDR3 DNA sequence: TGTGCCAGCAGCCCAAGCAGGGGTCCCTACGAGCAGTACTTC. Protein sequence: CASSPSRGPYEQYF.

This clonotype has a count of ten or more. The gene calls are TRBV27 and TRBJ2-7; 9 nucleotides line up with TRBD2. Germline-derived CDR1 and CDR2 are MNHEY and SMNVEV (reference sequence). The CDR3 has 14 residues. Trimming cost V 2 bases and J 7 bases; bases outside gene matches: 6. CDR3 in amino acids: CASSLRGRVGEQYF. The CDR3 nucleotides are TGTGCCAGCAGTTTACGCGGGAGGGTCGGTGAGCAGTACTTC.

The rearrangement joins TRBV3-1 to TRBJ1-3; D not certain. Germline V lookup: CDR1 LGHDT, CDR2 YNNKEL (reference sequence). This CDR3 comprises 16 residues. V gave up 0 bases and J gave up 2 bases, with 11 bases separating them. The CDR3 nucleotides are TGTGCCAGCAGCCAAGATAGCGACGGGGCTGGAAACACCATATATTTT. Translation gives CASSQDSDGAGNTIYF.

This clonotype was recorded many times. V is TRBV6-5 and J is TRBJ1-2; weak D call: TRBD1 (5 bases). The germline gives CDR1 MNHEY, CDR2 SVGAGI. V was trimmed by 2 bases and J by 7 bases, leaving 14 bases between them. The CDR3 is 14 residues long. This CDR3 is CASSYERGRGGYTF. CDR3 sequence (DNA): TGTGCCAGCAGTTACGAGAGGGGCCGGGGTGGCTACACCTTC.

The V and J genes are TRBV5-1 and TRBJ1-2; D ambiguous. Trimming shortened V by 4 bases and J by 8 bases, and 18 bases separated the two germline ends. This CDR3 has 14 residues. Per the germline V gene, CDR1 is SGHRS and CDR2 is YFSETQ. The CDR3 region is CASSPEGRLGGYTF. The DNA of the CDR3 is TGCGCCAGCAGCCCCGAGGGCCGGCTCGGCGGCTACACCTTC.

This clonotype was recorded many times. This sequence joins TRBV12-3 or TRBV12-4 and TRBJ1-2; no definite D call. With 2 bases removed from V and 7 bases from J, the gap between germline ends came to 2 bases. The CDR3 runs to 10 residues. CDR3 sequence (DNA): TGTGCCAGCAGTTTAACTGGCTACACCTTC. As protein: CASSLTGYTF.

Ten or more counts support this clonotype. This chain uses TRBV18 with TRBJ1-1; D is unclear. V lost 10 bases and J lost 0, with 15 bases in between. Germline CDR1 is KGHSH and CDR2 is LQKENI. There are 14 residues in the CDR3. DNA of the CDR3: TGTGCCACCGCTACGGGGTTTGTGAACACTGAAGCTTTCTTT. It yields the protein CATATGFVNTEAFF.

This clonotype was seen repeatedly, ten times or more. This chain uses TRBV7-2 with TRBJ2-5; D gene unclear. This CDR3 region has 12 residues. Deletions cut 3 bases from V and 1 base from J, with 3 bases between. In germline, CDR1 is SGHTA, CDR2 FQGNSA. CDR3 sequence: CASSFPQETQYF. CDR3 nucleotide sequence: TGTGCCAGCAGCTTCCCCCAAGAGACCCAGTACTTC.

This clonotype was found many times. This chain links TRBV27 with TRBJ2-1; 8 nucleotides align to TRBD2. This CDR3 contains 17 residues. J gave up 4 bases and V 6 bases, and 14 bases lay outside the gene matches. Per the germline V gene, CDR1 is MNHEY and CDR2 is SMNVEV (reference sequence). The CDR3 sequence: CASSHLGGDLRYNEQFF. In nucleotides, the CDR3 is TGTGCCAGCAGCCACCTCGGGGGGGATCTTAGATACAATGAGCAGTTCTTC.

This clonotype turned up a few times. This chain links TRBV7-6 with TRBJ2-2; D assignment may be TRBD1 or TRBD2 (5 bases each). Germline V gene data show CDR1 as SGHVS and CDR2 as FNYEAQ. Trimming cost V 10 bases and J 3 bases, with 12 bases left between them. This CDR3 is 13 amino acids long. Here the CDR3 DNA reads TGTGCCAAAGGGCGAGGGGACACCGGGGAGCTGTTTTTT. It translates to CAKGRGDTGELFF.

This clonotype was counted at least ten times. The chain uses TRBV4-2 and TRBJ1-1, with a tentative D call TRBD1 (5 bases). From germline, CDR1 is LGHNA and CDR2 YNFKEQ. The CDR3 runs 15 residues. V shed 0 bases and J shed 1 base, with 9 bases lying between them. The CDR3 loop reads CASSQDPGPNTEAFF. The CDR3 nucleotides are TGTGCCAGCAGCCAAGACCCAGGGCCGAACACTGAAGCTTTCTTT.

This clonotype was observed many times. J is TRBJ2-7 and V is TRBV7-6, with TRBD2 as a possible D gene (5 bases). Germline CDR1 is SGHVS and CDR2 is FNYEAQ. Trimming took 5 bases from V and 2 from J, leaving 13 bases between them. CDR3 size: 14 residues. The CDR3 nucleotides read TGTGCCAGCAGCCGCCTGGACGGGGCCTACGAGCAGTACTTC. This sequence encodes CASSRLDGAYEQYF. The entire variable domain, with the rest obtained from reference TRBV7-6 and TRBJ2-7, is as follows: GAGVSQSPRYKVTKRGQDVALRCDPISGHVSLYWYRQALGQGPEFLTYFNYEAQQDKSGLPNDRFSAERPEGSISTLTIQRTEQRDSAMYRCASSRLDGAYEQYFGPGTRLTVT.

V usage is TRBV4-2 and J usage is TRBJ2-1; the D gene is possibly TRBD2 (6 bases). There are 17 residues in the CDR3. V lost 0 bases, J lost 1 base, and 13 bases lay in between. Looked up from germline, CDR1 is LGHNA and CDR2 is YNFKEQ. This CDR3 is CASSQDRAGWSYNEQFF. CDR3 DNA: TGTGCCAGCAGCCAAGATCGGGCGGGATGGTCCTACAATGAGCAGTTCTTC.

In its sample, this clonotype was seen many times. The chain has TRBV7-3 and TRBJ2-6; no clear D. V was clipped by 7 bases and J by 0 bases, with 7 bases between them. The V gene's germline CDR1 is SGHTA and CDR2 FQGTGA. The CDR3 has 14 amino acids. CDR3 amino acids: CASKNSSGANVLTF. The CDR3 nucleotides are TGTGCCAGCAAGAATAGCTCTGGGGCCAACGTCCTGACTTTC.

This clonotype was counted at least ten times. The rearrangement joins TRBV29-1 to TRBJ2-5; the match to TRBD1 covers 10 bases. The germline CDR1 and CDR2 sequences are SQVTM and ANQGSEA. V dropped 4 bases and J dropped 4; count of bases not matched to a gene: 6. CDR3 length: 14 amino acids. The CDR3 protein is CSVVLGTGAETQYF. The CDR3 DNA reads as TGCAGCGTTGTCCTGGGGACAGGGGCAGAGACCCAGTACTTC.

This sequence joins TRBV3-1 and TRBJ2-2, with a tentative D call TRBD2 (5 bases). Germline CDR1 LGHDT, CDR2 YNNKEL (reference sequence). V lost 6 bases and J lost 7, with 12 bases in between. This CDR3 is 13 amino acids long. CDR3 in amino acids: CASRFSEGGELFF. The CDR3 DNA reads as TGTGCCAGCAGATTTAGCGAGGGCGGGGAGCTGTTTTTT.

A few counts support this clonotype. The V call is TRBV5-1, the J call TRBJ1-2; D is uncertain. V lost 3 bases and J 8 bases, leaving 17 bases between the germline ends. Germline assignment: CDR1 SGHRS and CDR2 YFSETQ. CDR3 length equals 14 residues. The chain's CDR3 is CASSSSGSTIGYTF. CDR3 sequence (DNA): TGCGCCAGCAGCTCGTCCGGGAGCACTATCGGCTACACCTTC.

The V call is TRBV19, the J call TRBJ1-3; no firm D call. The germline V gene has CDR1 LNHDA and CDR2 SQIVND (reference sequence). This CDR3 has 15 residues. Trimming left V 1 base short and J 4 bases short, with 11 bases between. The DNA for the CDR3 is TGTGCCAGTAGTATAGGAGGCTACTCCGGAAACACCATATATTTT. It encodes CASSIGGYSGNTIYF.

In its sample, this clonotype was seen many times. The J gene is TRBJ1-1, the V gene TRBV11-2; D is undetermined. Trimming cost V 3 bases and J 0 bases, with 14 bases left between them. Germline loops: CDR1 SGHAT, CDR2 FQNNGV. The CDR3 extends over 16 amino acids. The CDR3 DNA sequence: TGTGCCAGCAGCTTTTCTGACGGATCCATGAACACTGAAGCTTTCTTT. Protein sequence: CASSFSDGSMNTEAFF.

There are a few counts of this clonotype. The chain joins TRBV30 to TRBJ2-7; 8 positions match TRBD2. Germline V gene lookup returns CDR1 GTSNPN and CDR2 SVGIG (reference sequence). The CDR3 extends over 16 amino acids. V trimming: 4 bases; J trimming: 2 bases; junction bases outside the gene matches: 13. CDR3: CAWMNPRTSIPYEQYF. The DNA of the CDR3 is TGTGCCTGGATGAACCCTCGGACTAGCATACCCTACGAGCAGTACTTC.

This clonotype was recorded many times. V usage is TRBV7-2 and J usage is TRBJ1-2; D not certain. Germline V gene sequence: CDR1 SGHTA, CDR2 FQGNSA. V was cut by 5 bases and J by 8 bases, with 12 bases left in between. The CDR3 has 12 residues. The CDR3 DNA follows: TGTGCCAGCAGCCCCCGGGCGGGCGGCTACACCTTC. It encodes CASSPRAGGYTF.

This clonotype was picked up a small number of times. The chain carries TRBV14 and TRBJ2-3; D uncertain. Germline V gene data show CDR1 as SGHDN and CDR2 as FVKESK. V lost 1 base and J lost 4, with 6 bases in between. The CDR3 totals 13 residues. DNA of the CDR3: TGTGCCAGCAGCCAAGTACGGGCAGATACGCAGTATTTT. Protein: CASSQVRADTQYF.